The 5 T cell receptor beta chains below were found in one sample sequenced in a study of low-dose radiotherapy and immunotherapy resistance in tumors. Covering alpha and beta chains, TRAV- and TRBV-specific primers were used for the first-strand cDNA. The authors ran 15 to 25 PCR cycles to amplify TCRs with a constant-region primer and V-primer adapter. One entry per CDR3 protein results from TCRdb running MiXCR on the reads. The sample yields roughly 10,000 distinct CDR3 sequences, roughly two thirds seen once. The receptor set was obtained from a human donor with advanced metastatic prostate, ovarian, gallbladder or colorectal cancer (not recorded which). This table probably holds off-target reads from a library built for another chain.

Only a few counts were recorded for this clonotype. The J gene is TRBJ1-3, the V gene TRBV7-2, with D hard to call. CDR1 is SGHTA, CDR2 FQGNSA, per germline. This CDR3 is built from 14 residues. Trimming shortened V by 3 bases and J by 0 bases, and 6 bases separated the two germline ends. This chain's CDR3 is CASSLGSSGNTIYF. The CDR3 DNA reads as TGTGCCAGCAGCTTGGGCTCCTCTGGAAACACCATATATTTT.

This clonotype has just one count. CDR3 bases: TGTGCCAGCGGGACGTACTACGAGCAGTACTTC. Its protein product is CASGTYYEQYF. V gene TRBV6-1 combines with J gene TRBJ2-7, with D perhaps given as TRBD1 or TRBD2 (5 bases each). CDR3 length: 11 amino acids. The germline V gene encodes CDR1 MNHNS and CDR2 SASEGT. The V and J ends lost 8 bases and 3 bases respectively, with 8 bases between them.

This clonotype showed up just a few times. The chain links TRBV6-5 to TRBJ2-3; 7 nucleotides match TRBD2. The J segment lost 3 bases and the V segment lost 0 bases, leaving 12 bases of the junction unmatched. This CDR3 has 18 residues. Germline CDR1 reads MNHEY; CDR2 reads SVGAGI. The CDR3 coding sequence is TGTGCCAGCAGTTACTCACATGGAGGCGGGAGAGGGACAGATACGCAGTATTTT. Translated, it gives CASSYSHGGGRGTDTQYF.

This clonotype was picked up one time. The rearrangement links TRBV12-3 or TRBV12-4 to TRBJ2-3; D might be TRBD1 (6 bases). Trimming shortened V by 11 bases and J by 0 bases, and 18 bases separated the two germline ends. The CDR3 runs to 15 residues. CDR3 sequence: CADTDRTSSTDTQYF. CDR3 nucleotides: TGTGCCGATACTGACAGGACATCTAGCACAGATACGCAGTATTTT.

The chain employs TRBV5-1 and TRBJ2-6; 8 bases match TRBD1. The CDR3 consists of 16 residues. Germline V gives CDR1 SGHRS, CDR2 YFSETQ. After removal of 3 bases from V and 2 bases from J, the junction contained 4 bases not matched to a gene. The CDR3 DNA follows: TGCGCCAGCAGCTATCAGACAGGGGCTGGGGCCAACGTCCTGACTTTC. It yields the protein CASSYQTGAGANVLTF.